This T cell receptor (beta chain) emerged from a study of early stage breast cancer tumors (TCRdb year 2017). In the study overall: Of the approximately 16 invasive breast tumors, roughly 12 were found to be estrogen receptor-positive, progesterone receptor-positive and HER2-negative. Of the roughly 12 ER+/PR+/HER2- tumors, eight were classified as invasive ductal carcinomas and four as invasive lobular carcinomas. The average read coverage per sample was roughly 9.6-fold. A total of 2,651,842 templates, representing some 1,000,000 unique clonotypes, were detected across all samples.

The study profiled bulk TCR beta-chain repertoires in matched peripheral blood, tumor and adjacent normal breast tissue taken from approximately 16 patients with early-stage breast cancer. Before surgery, 5-10 mL of whole blood was collected into EDTA tubes and then processed within 2 hours. Ficoll-Paque centrifugation in SepMate-50 tubes was used to isolate peripheral blood mononuclear cells. PBMCs were cryopreserved in aliquots of roughly 1.9 to 4 million cells in 90% FBS with about 10% DMSO and kept in liquid nitrogen. The Qiagen AllPrep DNA/RNA Mini kit was used for genomic DNA extraction. Study-wide findings and limitations: Repertoires from blood and normal breast were more alike than repertoires from blood and tumor, and in about 90% of the 16 patients, comparing each tissue with blood separated tumor from normal. Chain pairing and functional markers such as CD4, CD8 and FOXP3 were missed by bulk genomic DNA sequencing of unsorted cells. Compared with adjacent normal breast tissue, tumors had higher clonality and roughly 2.5-fold greater T cell density. Enriched TCRB sequences shared across patients were mostly commonly generated sequences, unlikely to play an important role in the tumor microenvironment. Analysis by tumor subtype was prevented by the small cohort size.

Every sample was amplified as two independent genomic DNA replicates, using 0.5 ug for blood and roughly 1.6 ug for tumor or normal breast. Following the manufacturer's instructions, the ImmunoSeq Intro kit was used to carry out TCRB sequencing on genomic DNA. For absolute quantification, the approximately 29-cycle multiplex PCR included proprietary primers along with spike-in control sequences. Single-end 150-bp reads were used to sequence an 87-bp fragment covering the CDR3 and the flanking V and J genes. Each lane of an Illumina MiSeq using version 3.0 chemistry carried seven multiplexed samples, with two replicates per sample. The paper's processing steps were these. The vendor's proprietary pipeline processed the raw data and merged both replicates into a single result for each sample. A clonotype was defined as productive rearrangements that share the same V-gene family, CDR3 amino acid sequence and J-gene segment. Clonality was calculated as 1 minus the normalized Shannon entropy (Pielou evenness) of TCRB abundances. To estimate T cell density, the total number of templates was divided by the number of input cells, which was inferred from the amount of DNA input. Recon was used with default parameters to estimate total repertoire diversity and clonality. A clonotype counted as tumor-enriched if its abundance in tumor exceeded 0.1% and was at least 32-fold higher than its abundance in normal breast. Not all clones reach the TCRdb copy of this immuneACCESS table, which keeps in-frame sequences only. Checked studies attribute under half of the gap to unresolved V genes and leave the rest unexplained. That table supplies the V and J calls and clone size; D and trimming were determined from the DNA. For this sample there are approximately 54,000 clones; around 80% appear just once. Around 3.4% of the sample belongs to the ten largest clones.

On this clone: There is no known antigen for this receptor. Base quality data are lacking; no much larger clone is found one base away.

The sample comprised blood. This receptor was identified in a person in their 40s with breast cancer.

The CDR3 protein: CASSSTGLSHQPQHF. The DNA reads as follows: TGCGCCAGCAGCTCGACAGGTTTGTCGCATCAGCCCCAGCATTTT. The rearranged segments are TRBV5-1 and TRBJ1-5; TRBD1 is perhaps the D gene, given 6 matching bases. V is clipped by 3 bases and J by 5 bases, and the sequence between their germline boundaries is 15 bases long. Including the terminal cysteine and phenylalanine, the CDR3 comprises 15 residues. Only CDR3 DNA is held: 45 bases, read in frame from base 1. The germline V gene provides CDR1 SGHRS and CDR2 YFSETQ. Joined to the reference TRBV5-1 and TRBJ1-5 proteins, this CDR3 gives the full variable domain: KAGVTQTPRYLIKTRGQQVTLSCSPISGHRSVSWYQQTPGQGLQFLFEYFSETQRNKGNFPGRFSGRQFSNSRSEMNVSTLELGDSALYLCASSSTGLSHQPQHFGDGTRLSIL.